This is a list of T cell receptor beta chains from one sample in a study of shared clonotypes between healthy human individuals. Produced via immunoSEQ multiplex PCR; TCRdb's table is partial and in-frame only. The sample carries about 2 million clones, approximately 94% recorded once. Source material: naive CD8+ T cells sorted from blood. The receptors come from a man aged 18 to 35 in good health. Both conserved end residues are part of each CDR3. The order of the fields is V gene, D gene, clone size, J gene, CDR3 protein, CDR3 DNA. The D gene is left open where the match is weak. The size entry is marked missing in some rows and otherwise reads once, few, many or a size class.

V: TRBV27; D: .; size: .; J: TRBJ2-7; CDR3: CASSLQGWAYEQYF; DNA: TGTGCCAGCAGTTTACAAGGATGGGCCTACGAGCAGTACTTC
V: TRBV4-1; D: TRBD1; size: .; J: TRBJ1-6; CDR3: CASQTGGENSPLHF; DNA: TGCGCCAGCCAGACAGGGGGTGAGAATTCACCCCTCCACTTT
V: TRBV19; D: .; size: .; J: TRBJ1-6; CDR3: CASREGTSTLHF; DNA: TGTGCCAGTCGTGAAGGGACCTCGACCCTCCACTTT
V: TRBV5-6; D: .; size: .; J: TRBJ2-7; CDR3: CASSLVSSYEQYF; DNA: TGTGCCAGCAGCTTAGTGAGCAGCTACGAGCAGTACTTC
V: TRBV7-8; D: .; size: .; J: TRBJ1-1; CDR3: CASSDSLNTEAFF; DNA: TGTGCCAGCTCGGACAGCCTGAACACTGAAGCTTTCTTT
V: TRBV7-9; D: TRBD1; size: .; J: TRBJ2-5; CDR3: CASSLGGQGDQETQYF; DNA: TGTGCCAGCAGCTTAGGGGGACAGGGGGACCAAGAGACCCAGTACTTC
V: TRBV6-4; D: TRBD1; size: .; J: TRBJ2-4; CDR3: CASSGRDSTLPTKNIQYF; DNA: TGTGCCAGCAGTGGTAGGGACAGTACTCTCCCAACCAAAAACATTCAGTACTTC
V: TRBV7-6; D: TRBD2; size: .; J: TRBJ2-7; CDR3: CASSLEFLTSGHPYEQYF; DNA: TGTGCCAGCAGCCTAGAGTTCCTGACTAGCGGTCATCCCTACGAGCAGTACTTC
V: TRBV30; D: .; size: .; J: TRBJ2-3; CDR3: CAWSVYTDTQYF; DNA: TGTGCCTGGAGTGTATATACAGATACGCAGTATTTT
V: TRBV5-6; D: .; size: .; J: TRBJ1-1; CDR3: CASSLATLGFRTEAFF; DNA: TGTGCCAGCAGCTTGGCCACCCTCGGATTTCGAACTGAAGCTTTCTTT
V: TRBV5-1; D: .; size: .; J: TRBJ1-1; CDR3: CASSGGPNTEAFF; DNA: TGCGCCAGCAGCGGGGGACCGAACACTGAAGCTTTCTTT
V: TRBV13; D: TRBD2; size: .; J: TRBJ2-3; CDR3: CASSTSGTSSSLSTDTQYF; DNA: TGTGCCAGCAGCACCTCCGGGACTAGCAGCTCACTAAGCACAGATACGCAGTATTTT
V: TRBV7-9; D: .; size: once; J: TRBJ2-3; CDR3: CASSSWATTDTQYF; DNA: TGTGCCAGCAGCTCTTGGGCTACCACAGATACGCAGTATTTT
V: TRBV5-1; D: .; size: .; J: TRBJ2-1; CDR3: CASSSSRDEQFF; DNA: TGCGCCAGCAGCTCCAGTAGGGATGAGCAGTTCTTC
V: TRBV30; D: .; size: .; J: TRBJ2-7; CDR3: CAWSDQFNEQYF; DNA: TGTGCCTGGAGTGATCAGTTCAACGAGCAGTACTTC
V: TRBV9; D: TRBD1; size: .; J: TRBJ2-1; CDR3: CASSVGVERGRNNEQFF; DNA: TGTGCCAGCAGCGTAGGAGTGGAGAGGGGGCGCAACAATGAGCAGTTCTTC
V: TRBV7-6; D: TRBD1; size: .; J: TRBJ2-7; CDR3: CASSLTGGTPSYEQYF; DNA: TGTGCCAGCAGCTTGACAGGGGGCACCCCCTCCTACGAGCAGTACTTC
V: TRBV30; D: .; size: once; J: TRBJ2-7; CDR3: CAWSPPAGRSSFEQYF; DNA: TGTGCCTGGAGTCCTCCAGCAGGGCGTTCATCCTTCGAGCAGTACTTC
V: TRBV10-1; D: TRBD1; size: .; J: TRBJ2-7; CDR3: CASSEDRVGYEQYF; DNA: TGCGCCAGCAGTGAGGACAGGGTGGGGTACGAGCAGTACTTC
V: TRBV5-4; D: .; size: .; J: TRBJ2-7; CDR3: CASSLPGPTEQYF; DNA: TGTGCCAGCAGCTTACCAGGACCTACGGAGCAGTACTTC
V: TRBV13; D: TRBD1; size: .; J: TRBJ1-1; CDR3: CASSLAGTGDTEAFF; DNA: TGTGCCAGCAGCTTAGCCGGGACAGGGGACACTGAAGCTTTCTTT
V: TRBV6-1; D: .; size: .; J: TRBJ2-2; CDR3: CASRDTGELFF; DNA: TGTGCCAGCAGGGACACCGGGGAGCTGTTTTTT
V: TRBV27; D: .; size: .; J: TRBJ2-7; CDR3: CASRPGLPYEQYF; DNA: TGTGCCAGCAGACCGGGACTTCCCTACGAGCAGTACTTC
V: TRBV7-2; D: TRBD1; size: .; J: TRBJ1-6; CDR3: CASSRPRQGDNSPLHF; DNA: TGTGCCAGCAGCCGGCCTCGACAGGGCGATAATTCACCCCTCCACTTT
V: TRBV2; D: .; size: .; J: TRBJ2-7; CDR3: CASSEALLGTSGAREQYF; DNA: TGTGCCAGCAGTGAAGCGCTTCTCGGGACGTCGGGGGCTCGGGAGCAGTACTTC
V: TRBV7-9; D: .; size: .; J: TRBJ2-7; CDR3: CASSNLGQEQYF; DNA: TGTGCCAGCAGCAACCTCGGACAGGAGCAGTACTTC
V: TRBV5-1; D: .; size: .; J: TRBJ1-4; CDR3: CASSLDLGDLQVTNEKLFF; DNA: TGCGCCAGCAGCTTGGATTTGGGGGATTTACAGGTGACTAATGAAAAACTGTTTTTT
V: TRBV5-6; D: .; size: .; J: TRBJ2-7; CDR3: CASSLELAEQYF; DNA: TGTGCCAGCAGCTTGGAACTTGCCGAGCAGTACTTC
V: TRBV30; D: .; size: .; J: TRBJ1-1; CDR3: CAWWGDMNTEAFF; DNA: TGTGCCTGGTGGGGGGACATGAACACTGAAGCTTTCTTT
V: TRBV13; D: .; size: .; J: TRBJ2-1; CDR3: CASSSGLNEQFF; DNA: TGTGCCAGCAGCTCCGGACTCAATGAGCAGTTCTTC
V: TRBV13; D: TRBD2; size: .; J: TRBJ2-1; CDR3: CASSSDPGTSGHNEQFF; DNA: TGTGCCAGCAGCTCAGACCCCGGGACTAGCGGACACAATGAGCAGTTCTTC
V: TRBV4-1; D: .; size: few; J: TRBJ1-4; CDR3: CASSQGDTLFF; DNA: TGCGCCAGCAGCCAAGGGGACACACTGTTTTTT
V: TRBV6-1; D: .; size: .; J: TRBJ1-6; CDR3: CASSEVRTVSSPLHF; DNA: TGTGCCAGCAGTGAAGTCAGGACAGTTAGTTCACCCCTCCACTTT
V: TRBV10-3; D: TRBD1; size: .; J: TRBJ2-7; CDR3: CAISGTGGSYEQYF; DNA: TGTGCCATCAGTGGAACAGGGGGCTCCTACGAGCAGTACTTC
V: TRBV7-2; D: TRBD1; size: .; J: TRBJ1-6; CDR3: CASSLARQGAPLHF; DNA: TGTGCCAGCAGCTTAGCGAGACAGGGAGCACCCCTCCACTTT
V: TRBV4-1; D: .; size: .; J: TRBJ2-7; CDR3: CASSQGGAYEQYF; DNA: TGCGCCAGCAGCCAAGGCGGCGCCTACGAGCAGTACTTC
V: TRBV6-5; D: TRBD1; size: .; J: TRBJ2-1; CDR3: CASSYEQGAYNEQFF; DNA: TGTGCCAGCAGTTACGAACAGGGGGCCTACAATGAGCAGTTCTTC
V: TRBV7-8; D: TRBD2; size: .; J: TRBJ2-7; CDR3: CASSRAGGEQYF; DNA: TGTGCCAGCAGCCGGGCGGGGGGCGAGCAGTACTTC
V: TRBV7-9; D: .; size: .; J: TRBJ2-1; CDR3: CASSLDQYGSYNEQFF; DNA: TGTGCCAGCAGCTTAGATCAATACGGCTCCTACAATGAGCAGTTCTTC
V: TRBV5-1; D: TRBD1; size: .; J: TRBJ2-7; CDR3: CASSLLQGGSYEQYF; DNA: TGCGCCAGCAGCTTGCTACAGGGGGGCTCCTACGAGCAGTACTTC
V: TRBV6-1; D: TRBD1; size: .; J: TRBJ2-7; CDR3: CASSEALTGYEQYF; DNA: TGTGCCAGCAGTGAAGCGCTGACAGGGTACGAGCAGTACTTC
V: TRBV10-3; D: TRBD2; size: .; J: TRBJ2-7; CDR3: CATRTGGTSGRPYEQYF; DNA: TGTGCCACCCGGACAGGGGGGACTAGCGGGAGGCCCTACGAGCAGTACTTC
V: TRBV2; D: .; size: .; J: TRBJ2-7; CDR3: CASSEGPYYEQYF; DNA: TGTGCCAGCAGTGAGGGACCCTATTACGAGCAGTACTTC
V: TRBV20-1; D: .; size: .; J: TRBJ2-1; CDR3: CSARVDEQFF; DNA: TGCAGTGCTAGAGTGGATGAGCAGTTCTTC
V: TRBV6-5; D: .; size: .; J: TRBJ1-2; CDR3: CASYRDGYTF; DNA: TGTGCCTCCTACAGGGACGGCTACACCTTC
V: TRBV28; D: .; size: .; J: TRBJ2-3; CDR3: CASSLRTGPDTQYF; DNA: TGTGCCAGCAGCCTCCGAACGGGGCCAGATACGCAGTATTTT
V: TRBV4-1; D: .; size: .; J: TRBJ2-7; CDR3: CASSQTGAEQYF; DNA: TGCGCCAGCAGCCAAACGGGGGCCGAGCAGTACTTC
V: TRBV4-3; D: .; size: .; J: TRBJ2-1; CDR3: CASSQVRPLSYNEQFF; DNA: TGCGCCAGCAGCCAAGTAAGACCCCTGTCCTACAATGAGCAGTTCTTC
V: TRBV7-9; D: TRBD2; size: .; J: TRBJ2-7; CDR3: CASSFVLAGGPYEQYF; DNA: TGTGCCAGCAGCTTTGTACTAGCGGGGGGTCCTTACGAGCAGTACTTC
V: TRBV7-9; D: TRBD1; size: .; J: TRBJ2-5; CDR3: CASSPDRVDRETQYF; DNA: TGTGCCAGCAGCCCGGACAGGGTGGATCGGGAGACCCAGTACTTC
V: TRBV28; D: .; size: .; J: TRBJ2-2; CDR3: CASNQVGTGELFF; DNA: TGTGCCAGCAATCAAGTCGGTACCGGGGAGCTGTTTTTT
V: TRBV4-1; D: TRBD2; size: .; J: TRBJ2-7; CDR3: CASSPKLAASYEQYF; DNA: TGCGCCAGCAGCCCCAAACTAGCGGCCTCCTACGAGCAGTACTTC
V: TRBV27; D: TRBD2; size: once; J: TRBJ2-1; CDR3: CASSLSPSGQYNEQFF; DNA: TGTGCCAGCAGTTTATCGCCTAGCGGGCAGTACAATGAGCAGTTCTTC
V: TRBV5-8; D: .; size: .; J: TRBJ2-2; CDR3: CASSLGQVVSTGELFF; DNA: TGTGCCAGCAGCTTGGGACAGGTTGTGAGCACCGGGGAGCTGTTTTTT
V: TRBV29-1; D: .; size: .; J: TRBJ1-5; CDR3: CSVAGTNDQPQHF; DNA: TGCAGCGTTGCAGGCACTAATGATCAGCCCCAGCATTTT
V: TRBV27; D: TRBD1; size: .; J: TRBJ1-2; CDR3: CASSEGGAYYGYTF; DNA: TGTGCCAGCAGTGAAGGGGGCGCGTACTATGGCTACACCTTC
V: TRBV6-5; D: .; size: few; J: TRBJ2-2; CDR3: CASSYGQGNTGELFF; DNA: TGTGCCAGCAGTTACGGGCAGGGGAACACCGGGGAGCTGTTTTTT
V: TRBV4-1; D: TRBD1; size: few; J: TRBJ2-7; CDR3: CATSPGQGAYEQYF; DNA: TGCGCCACTTCCCCGGGACAGGGGGCCTACGAGCAGTACTTC
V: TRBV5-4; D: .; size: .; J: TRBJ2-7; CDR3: CASSLVGGLVYEQYF; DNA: TGTGCCAGCAGCTTGGTTGGGGGTTTAGTCTACGAGCAGTACTTC